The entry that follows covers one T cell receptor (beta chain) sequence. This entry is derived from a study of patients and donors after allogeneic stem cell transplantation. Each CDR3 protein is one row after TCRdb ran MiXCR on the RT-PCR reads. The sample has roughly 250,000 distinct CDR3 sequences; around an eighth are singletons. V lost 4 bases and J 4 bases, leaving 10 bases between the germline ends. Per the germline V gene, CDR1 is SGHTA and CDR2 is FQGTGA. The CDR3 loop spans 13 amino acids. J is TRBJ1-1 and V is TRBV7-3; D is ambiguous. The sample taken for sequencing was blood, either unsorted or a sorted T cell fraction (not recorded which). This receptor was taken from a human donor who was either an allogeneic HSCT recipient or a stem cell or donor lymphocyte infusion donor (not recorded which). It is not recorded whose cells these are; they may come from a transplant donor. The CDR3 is CASSSRRFTEAFF. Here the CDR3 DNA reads TGTGCCAGCAGCTCCCGTAGGTTCACTGAAGCTTTCTTT.